This T cell receptor beta chain was observed in a study of blood T cell repertoires in COVID-19. Study in general: Material from acute and convalescent COVID-19 was sourced from the United States, Italy and Spain.

In germline, CDR1 is KGHSH, CDR2 LQKENI. V shed 2 bases and J shed 4 bases, with 11 bases lying between them. The CDR3 extends over 15 amino acids. Authors' data handling: It was from reference gene primer amplification that nucleated cell counts were estimated. Sequencing was performed with immunoSEQ multiplex PCR; in TCRdb, only in-frame clones are kept and a portion is missing. The D gene and trimming were derived from the DNA, and the V and J assignments and clone size from that table. The sample has more than 150,000 clones, 60% to 80% seen once; the top ten hold approximately 15%. The chain is built from TRBV18 and TRBJ2-2, with D possibly being TRBD2 (6 bases). Sequencing used peripheral blood. The sequence came from a man aged 60 to 69 with active or convalescent COVID-19. The CDR3 sequence: CASSPAAGGTGELFF. In nucleotides, the CDR3 is TGTGCCAGCTCACCAGCGGCCGGGGGCACCGGGGAGCTGTTTTTT. The full variable domain, with the rest looked up from reference TRBV18 and TRBJ2-2, is NAGVMQNPRHLVRRRGQEARLRCSPMKGHSHVYWYRQLPEEGLKFMVYLQKENIIDESGMPKERFSAEFPKEGPSILRIQQVVRGDSAAYFCASSPAAGGTGELFFGEGSRLTVL.